These T cell receptor beta chains were read from a single sample in a study of regulatory T cells in long-lasting Graves disease. Using its own MiXCR run on the multiplex PCR reads, TCRdb lists one record per CDR3 protein. The sample holds a few hundred thousand distinct CDR3 sequences; around 20% are singletons and the top ten take over 11%. Sequenced material: peripheral blood mononuclear cells (PBMCs), taken when the disease was refractory, from a patient treated with antithyroid drugs. The receptors here all came from a female donor with Graves disease. Each CDR3 is given with its conserved first and last residue. D genes are given only for firm matches. Clone size is given for some rows only: seen once, a few or many times, or a class if the clone is expanded.

d_call clone_size j_call v_call cdr3_nt cdr3_aa
- - TRBJ1-5 TRBV7-9 TGTGCCAGCAGCTTGGCATCCGGGGACAGCAATCAGCCCCAGCATTTT CASSLASGDSNQPQHF
- many TRBJ2-5 TRBV11-2 TGTGCCAGCAGCTTAGTCTCAGGACGGGAGACCCAGTACTTC CASSLVSGRETQYF
- many TRBJ1-5 TRBV28 TGTGCCAGCAAAAATCAAGGGGATCAGCCCCAGCATTTT CASKNQGDQPQHF
TRBD2 many TRBJ2-5 TRBV27 TGTGCCAGCAGTTTAGCGGGAGACATCCAAGAGACCCAGTACTTC CASSLAGDIQETQYF
- - TRBJ2-3 TRBV24-1 TGTGCCACCAGTGATATGGGGGATACAGATACGCAGTATTTT CATSDMGDTDTQYF
- many TRBJ2-7 TRBV20-1 TGCAGTGCTAACGGGGTTGGCTTGGACGAGCAGTACTTC CSANGVGLDEQYF
- many TRBJ1-4 TRBV2 TGTGCCAGCAGTGAAGAACAGGCCTTTAATGAAAAACTGTTTTTT CASSEEQAFNEKLFF
- - TRBJ1-1 TRBV5-1 TGCGCCAGCAGCTTTTACATCTCGACGGAAATGAACACTGAAGCTTTCTTT CASSFYISTEMNTEAFF
- few TRBJ2-5 TRBV12-5 TGTGCTAGTGGTTTGGGGGACTTCCAAGAGACCCAGTACTTC CASGLGDFQETQYF
TRBD1 many TRBJ1-1 TRBV28 TGTGCCAGCACCCGGAGGGGGCGGGACACTGAAGCTTTCTTT CASTRRGRDTEAFF
TRBD2 - TRBJ2-2 TRBV27 TGTGCCAGCAGTTTAATAGCGGGAGGGCCCCCCGGGGAGCTGTTTTTT CASSLIAGGPPGELFF
TRBD1 many TRBJ1-5 TRBV2 TGTGCCAGCAGTGCGACAGGGGCAGGCAATCAGCCCCAGCATTTT CASSATGAGNQPQHF
TRBD1 many TRBJ1-2 TRBV2 TGTGCCAGCAGTATCCGAGGGGACAGGGAGGGCGGCTACACCTTC CASSIRGDREGGYTF
- many TRBJ2-2 TRBV7-8 TGTGCCAGCAGCTTAGTTAGTGCCGGGGAGCTGTTTTTT CASSLVSAGELFF
TRBD1 once TRBJ1-2 TRBV5-5 TGTGCCAGCAGCTTGGGGCCGGGACAGGGCAACTATGGCTACACCTTC CASSLGPGQGNYGYTF
- few TRBJ1-4 TRBV7-9 TGTGCCAGCAGCGACCCCGCCCCCACAGGGATCTTTGAAAAACTGTTTTTT CASSDPAPTGIFEKLFF
TRBD2 - TRBJ2-3 TRBV10-2 TGCGCCAGCAGTGAGACGGGAGGGCCTTCAGATACGCAGTATTTT CASSETGGPSDTQYF
- many TRBJ2-7 TRBV6-1 TGTGCCAGCAGTCCTACAGTCCTCTACGAGCAGTACTTC CASSPTVLYEQYF
- - TRBJ2-2 TRBV5-1 TGCGCCAGCAGCTTTACAGGGACGAACGCCGGGGAGCTGTTTTTT CASSFTGTNAGELFF
- - TRBJ2-5 TRBV5-5 TGTGCCAGCAATACAGGGACCGTTCGGAAGACCCAGTACTTC CASNTGTVRKTQYF
- few TRBJ1-4 TRBV9 TGTGCCAGCAGCGCGACTGCGCAGGACGAAAAACTGTTTTTT CASSATAQDEKLFF
- many TRBJ1-4 TRBV28 TGTGCCAGCAGTTTATCACTCGGGGCAGCAGCTAATGAAAAACTGTTTTTT CASSLSLGAAANEKLFF
- few TRBJ1-6 TRBV6-1 TGTGCCAGCCTAGTGGGGTCGCGGGGCCCCTATAATTCACCCCTCCACTTT CASLVGSRGPYNSPLHF
TRBD1 many TRBJ2-7 TRBV28 TGTGCCAGCAGTTTCCTCGGGACAGGGGGCGAAGAGCAGTACTTC CASSFLGTGGEEQYF
- - TRBJ1-6 TRBV18 TGTGCCAGCTCACCACGGGCAGATTATAATTCACCCCTCCACTTT CASSPRADYNSPLHF
TRBD2 many TRBJ2-2 TRBV11-2 TGTGCCGGGGGACTAGCAGAGACCGGGGAGCTGTTTTTT CAGGLAETGELFF
TRBD2 many TRBJ2-1 TRBV28 TGTGCCATTAGCGGGAGTCATTCCTACAATGAGCAGTTCTTC CAISGSHSYNEQFF
TRBD2 many TRBJ2-7 TRBV20-1 TGCAGTGCTTTACGTCGAGGCCCCGGGGGGTACTACGAGCAGTACTTC CSALRRGPGGYYEQYF
- few TRBJ1-1 TRBV2 TGTGCCAGCAGTGGGGCTGAAGCTTTCTTT CASSGAEAFF
- few TRBJ1-1 TRBV5-1 TGCGCCAGCAGCCCCTCGGGGGCCTCGAACACTGAAGCTTTCTTT CASSPSGASNTEAFF
- - TRBJ1-4 TRBV9 TGTGCCAGCAGCGTAGGAGTTTCTGGGGTGGGTGAAAAACTGTTTTTT CASSVGVSGVGEKLFF
- few TRBJ2-6 TRBV12-3/TRBV12-4 TGTGCCAGCAGCCCTGGGGAAACTGGGGCCAACGTCCTGACTTTC CASSPGETGANVLTF
- many TRBJ2-2 TRBV30 TGTGCCTGGAGGTGGGGGACCGGGGAGCTGTTTTTT CAWRWGTGELFF
TRBD1 few TRBJ2-3 TRBV12-3/TRBV12-4 TGTGCCAGCAGTTCCCGGGACAGGAGCACAGATACGCAGTATTTT CASSSRDRSTDTQYF
TRBD1 many TRBJ1-4 TRBV12-3/TRBV12-4 TGTGCCAGCAGTTTAGCCCCGACAGGGGAAAAACTGTTTTTT CASSLAPTGEKLFF
- many TRBJ1-1 TRBV20-1 TGCAGTGCACTGGAGGGGGAGCGCATGAACACTGAAGCTTTCTTT CSALEGERMNTEAFF
- - TRBJ2-1 TRBV28 TGTGCCAGCAGTTTCTTCCGGGGAGCGGATAATGAGCAGTTCTTC CASSFFRGADNEQFF
TRBD2 few TRBJ2-7 TRBV7-9 TGTGCCAGCAGCTTTTCCGGGACTAGCGGGAGCGGTTACGAGCAGTACTTC CASSFSGTSGSGYEQYF
- many TRBJ1-1 TRBV4-1 TGCGCCAGCTACTCCCAAGGCGTGGTTCGCGCTGAAGCTTTCTTT CASYSQGVVRAEAFF
- many TRBJ2-7 TRBV12-3/TRBV12-4 TGTGCCAGCAGTTTAGAAAGCGGTACCTACGAGCAGTACTTC CASSLESGTYEQYF
- few TRBJ2-6 TRBV10-3 TGTGCCATCAGTGAGTCGGTCGGGTCTGGGGCCAACGTCCTGACTTTC CAISESVGSGANVLTF
TRBD2 many TRBJ2-7 TRBV12-3/TRBV12-4 TGTGCCAGCAGTCGAGTGAGCGGGGTCTACGAGCAGTACTTC CASSRVSGVYEQYF
- - TRBJ2-1 TRBV5-5 TGTGCCAGCAGCTTGCAAGCTGGCCCAGGGAATGAGCAGTTCTTC CASSLQAGPGNEQFF
- - TRBJ1-2 TRBV11-2 TGTGCCAGCAGTTTGGGGGGGGGCCCCCCCAACTATGGCTACACCTTC CASSLGGGPPNYGYTF
- few TRBJ2-1 TRBV7-2 TGTGCCAGCAGCTTGACCAGCAATGAGCAGTTCTTC CASSLTSNEQFF
- many TRBJ1-2 TRBV28 TGTGCCAGCAGTCGCCGACAGAGCTTCTATGGCTACACCTTC CASSRRQSFYGYTF
- - TRBJ2-1 TRBV6-5 TGTGCCAGCAGTTACGGCCCAGGCGGGTACAATGAGCAGTTCTTC CASSYGPGGYNEQFF
- many TRBJ2-5 TRBV3-1 TGTGCCAGCAGACGGACAGCCCAAGAGACCCAGTACTTC CASRRTAQETQYF